One TCR beta chain is described in this entry. Its antigen is not identified. The identical CDR3 is also encoded by other nucleotide sequences in the sample. V lost 5 bases and J 1 base, leaving 5 bases between the germline ends. The CDR3 sequence is 12 residues long. CDR1 LGHDT and CDR2 YNNKEL come from the germline V gene (reference sequence). The entry originates in a study of T cell responses to AZD1222 COVID-19 vaccine. Points from the study as a whole: Within unmutated variant regions lay the reported targets of nearly half of spike-specific TCRs. Only six or seven AZD1222 recipients tested seropositive at baseline.

Data came from immunoSEQ multiplex PCR; TCRdb stores just in-frame clones and leaves some out. The data contain 100,000 to 150,000 clones, 75% to 90% of them singletons. The V gene is TRBV3-1 (or the pseudogene TRBV3-2), the J gene TRBJ1-1; D gene unclear. The sequenced sample was peripheral blood, obtained on day 0 of AZD1222 vaccination. This TCR came from an adult in good health. The CDR3 coding sequence is TGTGCCAGCAGCAGAGGGAACACTGAAGCTTTCTTT. Residues: CASSRGNTEAFF.